A selection of T cell receptor beta chains follows, all from one sample in a study of blood T cell repertoires in COVID-19. Assay used: immunoSEQ multiplex PCR; TCRdb lists only in-frame clones, some missing. The sample lists 200,000 to 250,000 clones; about 85% were seen once. Material for sequencing was peripheral blood. These TCRs come from a woman aged 18 to 35 who had recovered from COVID-19. CDR3s include the opening cysteine and the closing phenylalanine or tryptophan. The order of the fields is clone size, D gene, V gene, J gene, CDR3 DNA, CDR3 protein. A D gene is named only where the DNA matches it firmly. Expanded clones get a size class; other rows say once, few or many, or leave the size out.

few	TRBD1	TRBV12-5	TRBJ1-3	TGTGCTAGTGGTCCCAGGACAGGGAGAAACACCATATATTTT	CASGPRTGRNTIYF
.	TRBD1	TRBV3-1/TRBV3-2	TRBJ1-5	TGTGCCAGCAGCCAATCAGACAGGGGTCTGTGGCAGCCCCAGCATTTT	CASSQSDRGLWQPQHF
.	TRBD1	TRBV19	TRBJ1-2	TGTGCCAGTAGTCCGGGACAGGACTATGGCTACACCTTC	CASSPGQDYGYTF
.	.	TRBV11-2	TRBJ1-2	TGTGCCAGCAGCGAAGACACGTTTTATGGCTACACCTTC	CASSEDTFYGYTF
.	TRBD2	TRBV11-2	TRBJ2-3	TGTGCCAGCAGCTTAGGCTTGACTAGCCGCTCTAGCACAGATACGCAGTATTTT	CASSLGLTSRSSTDTQYF
.	TRBD1	TRBV19	TRBJ2-1	TGTGCCAGTACCCTCGGACAGGGCCTATCCTACAATGAGCAGTTCTTC	CASTLGQGLSYNEQFF
.	.	TRBV19	TRBJ1-1	TGTGCCAGTAGTTTTGGAGGTAGCACTGAAGCTTTCTTT	CASSFGGSTEAFF
.	TRBD1	TRBV5-1	TRBJ1-4	TGCGCCAGCAGCACGACAGGGGGCGACGGTAATGAAAAACTGTTTTTT	CASSTTGGDGNEKLFF
.	.	TRBV10-3	TRBJ2-1	TGTGCCACCCAGGGTGGCGGGAAAAGCTCCTACAATGAGCAGTTCTTC	CATQGGGKSSYNEQFF
.	.	TRBV29-1	TRBJ2-7	TGCAGCGTTGAAGAAGGGGGCTACGAGCAGTACTTC	CSVEEGGYEQYF
.	.	TRBV15	TRBJ1-4	TGTGCCACCAGCAGAGGTGGGGATTCACAGGCAACCTCTGAAAAACTGTTTTTT	CATSRGGDSQATSEKLFF
.	.	TRBV27	TRBJ2-5	TGTGCCAGCGGCGGAGCCCAAGAGACCCAGTACTTC	CASGGAQETQYF
.	.	TRBV3-1/TRBV3-2	TRBJ1-1	TGTGCCAGCAGCCAAGTTCCAGGCACTGAAGCTTTCTTT	CASSQVPGTEAFF
.	.	TRBV19	TRBJ1-2	TGTGCCAGTAGTATCGCACAGGCGGTAGGTGGCTACACCTTC	CASSIAQAVGGYTF
.	TRBD2	TRBV7-2	TRBJ2-7	TGTGCCAGCAGCCCCTGGACTAGCGGGAGCTACGAGCAGTACTTC	CASSPWTSGSYEQYF
once	TRBD1	TRBV30	TRBJ2-4	TGTGCCTGGAGACAGGGGGAAAACATTCAGTACTTC	CAWRQGENIQYF
.	TRBD2	TRBV5-4	TRBJ2-1	TGTGCCAGCAGCCGGGTGGGACTAGCGGGAGGACTGCGCTCCTACAATGAGCAGTTCTTC	CASSRVGLAGGLRSYNEQFF
.	.	TRBV7-9	TRBJ2-7	TGTGCCAGCAGCTTAGGAGGGGTGCGGGGTGGGCAGTACTTC	CASSLGGVRGGQYF
.	.	TRBV6-2/TRBV6-3	TRBJ2-5	TGTGCCAGCAGCCCCACCGCGGGTGCCAAGACCCAGTACTTC	CASSPTAGAKTQYF
.	.	TRBV13	TRBJ1-6	TGTGCCAGCAGCTTAGGGGGGCCCTATAATTCACCCCTCCACTTT	CASSLGGPYNSPLHF
.	TRBD2	TRBV7-3	TRBJ2-1	TGTGCCAGCAGCTTACGGTCCGTAACTAGCGGGAGGGGAAATGAGCAGTTCTTC	CASSLRSVTSGRGNEQFF
.	TRBD2	TRBV27	TRBJ2-2	TGTGCCAGCAGTTTTCTAGCGGGAGGTGGGGAGCTGTTTTTT	CASSFLAGGGELFF
.	TRBD2	TRBV19	TRBJ2-7	TGTGCCAGTACCCCGGTAGCGGGTTCTCACGAGCAGTACTTC	CASTPVAGSHEQYF
.	.	TRBV6-5	TRBJ2-5	TGTGCCAGCAAAATCAGGGGTAAGACCCAGTACTTC	CASKIRGKTQYF
.	.	TRBV7-2	TRBJ2-4	TGTGCCAGCAGCTGGCTCGGACAGAGAAAAAACATTCAGTACTTC	CASSWLGQRKNIQYF
.	.	TRBV12-3/TRBV12-4	TRBJ2-1	TGTGCCAGCAGTATCAGGGGTTCTGAGCAGTTCTTC	CASSIRGSEQFF
.	.	TRBV3-1/TRBV3-2	TRBJ1-4	TGTGCCAGCAGCCACCCCGGGACCCGGCCGCCGGGGGGAAATGAAAAACTGTTTTTT	CASSHPGTRPPGGNEKLFF
.	.	TRBV2	TRBJ1-6	TGTGCCAGCAGCTTAGATTACTCCTATAATTCACCCCTCCACTTT	CASSLDYSYNSPLHF
.	TRBD1	TRBV18	TRBJ2-1	TGTGCCAGCTCACCTACAGGGGTATATACCAATGAGCAGTTCTTC	CASSPTGVYTNEQFF
.	.	TRBV7-2	TRBJ2-5	TGTGCCAGCAGCCCCCGGGTCGCGACCCAGTACTTC	CASSPRVATQYF
.	.	TRBV20-1	TRBJ1-6	TGCAGTGCTAGTAGATTACAATCAGTAACGTCCCTCCACTTT	CSASRLQSVTSLHF
.	.	TRBV5-6	TRBJ1-6	TGTGCCAGCAGCCGCCTCACGGGTTATAATTCACCCCTCCACTTT	CASSRLTGYNSPLHF
.	.	TRBV19	TRBJ2-7	TGTGCCAGTAGCCCGGCGGGTATCTCCTACGAGCAGTACTTC	CASSPAGISYEQYF
once	TRBD1	TRBV19	TRBJ1-1	TGTGCCAGTAGTACCGGGACAGCGAACACTGAAGCTTTCTTT	CASSTGTANTEAFF
.	TRBD2	TRBV18	TRBJ2-7	TGTGCCAGCTCACCAAAGACGGGGGGGTACGAGCAGTACTTC	CASSPKTGGYEQYF
few	.	TRBV7-2	TRBJ2-6	TGTGCCAGCAGCTTAGTATCAGGGGCTGGGGCCAACGTCCTGACTTTC	CASSLVSGAGANVLTF
.	TRBD2	TRBV5-8	TRBJ2-1	TGTGCCAGCAGCTTGGCAGTCCTAGCGGGCAATGAGCAGTTCTTC	CASSLAVLAGNEQFF